The 24 T cell receptor beta chains given below trace back to one sample, sequenced in a study of shared clonotypes between healthy human individuals. Generated by immunoSEQ multiplex PCR, the TCRdb table keeps only in-frame clones and is missing some. The table has about a million clones, roughly 80% seen once. The sample taken for sequencing was memory CD4+ T cells sorted from blood. As to subset: CD45RA-negative fraction. The receptor set was obtained from a man between 18 and 35 years old in good health.

This clone was seen just once. The rearrangement joins TRBV14 to TRBJ1-4; 10 nucleotides agree with TRBD1. Germline V CDR1 and CDR2: SGHDN, FVKESK. Trimming removed 4 bases from V and 8 bases from J; junction bases left unmatched: 7. This CDR3 has 15 amino acids. Here the CDR3 reads CASSPWTGGGEKLFF. DNA for the CDR3: TGTGCCAGCAGCCCGTGGACAGGGGGTGGAGAAAAACTGTTTTTT.

The chain couples TRBV11-2 to TRBJ1-6; TRBD1 agrees at 7 bases. Germline V gene lookup returns CDR1 SGHAT and CDR2 FQNNGV. The junction had 5 bases not matched to a gene; V was cut back by 3 bases and J by 6 bases. The CDR3 totals 15 residues. The CDR3 spells CASSFSGGTNSPLHF. DNA for the CDR3: TGTGCCAGCAGCTTTTCAGGGGGGACTAATTCACCCCTCCACTTT.

This chain joins TRBV9 and TRBJ2-3; D is uncertain. V lost 3 bases and J lost 5, with 19 bases in between. This CDR3 contains 16 residues. Germline CDR1 and CDR2: SGDLS and YYNGEE. In nucleotides, the CDR3 is TGTGCCAGCAGCGATCCGCCGGGCGGTCTGGGAGATACGCAGTATTTT. Residues: CASSDPPGGLGDTQYF.

This sequence joins TRBV19 and TRBJ1-6; D possibly corresponds to TRBD1 (6 bases). Per the germline V gene, CDR1 is LNHDA and CDR2 is SQIVND (reference sequence). The CDR3 consists of 14 residues. Between the trimmed V and J ends, which lost 10 bases and 3 bases, there was a span of 13 bases. This CDR3 reads CATREGDYNSPLHF. The DNA of the CDR3 is TGTGCCACACGCGAGGGGGACTATAATTCACCCCTCCACTTT. The whole variable domain, filled in from reference TRBV19 and TRBJ1-6, reads DGGITQSPKYLFRKEGQNVTLSCEQNLNHDAMYWYRQDPGQGLRLIYYSQIVNDFQKGDIAEGYSVSREKKESFPLTVTSAQKNPTAFYLCATREGDYNSPLHFGNGTRLTVT.

V is TRBV7-2 and J is TRBJ2-7, with D perhaps matching TRBD2 (6 bases). The CDR3 has 13 amino acids. Germline CDR1 SGHTA, CDR2 FQGNSA. V lost 5 bases to trimming and J lost 3 bases, with 11 bases between them. CDR3 nucleotides: TGTGCCAGCAGCATCCGACTAGTCTACGAGCAGTACTTC. Translation gives CASSIRLVYEQYF.

The chain couples TRBV6-5 to TRBJ2-7; 11 bases map to TRBD2. Germline lookup yields CDR1 MNHEY and CDR2 SVGAGI. J gave up 3 bases and V 6 bases, and 7 bases lay outside the gene matches. CDR3 size: 15 residues. The chain's CDR3 is CASSRPSGGRYEQYF. Here the CDR3 DNA reads TGTGCCAGCAGCCGCCCTAGCGGGGGGCGCTACGAGCAGTACTTC.

Only a few counts were recorded for this clone. This chain connects TRBV29-1 to TRBJ1-1; D possibly corresponds to TRBD1 (5 bases). Germline-derived CDR1 and CDR2 are SQVTM and ANQGSEA. V lost 7 bases and J lost 0, with 12 bases in between. CDR3 length: 13 amino acids. The CDR3 region has the DNA TGCAGCGAAACGGGACGGCTGAACACTGAAGCTTTCTTT. It codes for CSETGRLNTEAFF.

The gene calls are TRBV7-3 and TRBJ2-3, with D unresolved. The ends were cut back, 5 bases at V and 10 bases at J, with 19 bases in the middle. Germline V gene data show CDR1 as SGHTA and CDR2 as FQGTGA. CDR3 length: 14 residues. The CDR3 region has the DNA TGTGCCAGCAGCACTGGGCAAGCTTCCGACCCGCAGTATTTT. Its protein product is CASSTGQASDPQYF.

This clone was seen a single time. V usage is TRBV28 and J usage is TRBJ2-7; D gene uncertain. The CDR3 covers 14 residues. Germline V lookup: CDR1 MDHEN, CDR2 SYDVKM. V lost 6 bases, J lost 4 bases, and 16 bases lay in between. The CDR3, as DNA: TGTGCCAGCAGCTCGCTCATGTCCCAATACGAGCAGTACTTC. It encodes CASSSLMSQYEQYF.

In this sample, this clone turned up once. This may be a read error: a much more frequent sequence differs by one nucleotide. Different DNA sequences within this sample yield the same CDR3. The J gene is TRBJ1-1, the V gene TRBV6-5; the D is unclear. Germline loops: CDR1 MNHEY, CDR2 SVGAGI. The CDR3 is 11 residues long. V gave up 2 bases and J gave up 4 bases, with 2 bases separating them. CDR3 in amino acids: CASSYGTEAFF. The CDR3, as DNA: TGTGCCAGCAGTTACGGCACTGAAGCTTTCTTT.

V usage is TRBV18 and J usage is TRBJ2-7; D is uncertain. Germline loops: CDR1 KGHSH, CDR2 LQKENI. The ends were cut back, 0 bases at V and 0 bases at J, with 15 bases in the middle. The CDR3 extends over 17 amino acids. The CDR3 protein is CASSPPWAGGDSYEQYF. In DNA form, the CDR3 reads TGTGCCAGCTCACCACCCTGGGCAGGTGGGGACTCCTACGAGCAGTACTTC.

J is TRBJ1-1 and V is TRBV29-1; 8 bases agree with TRBD1. Losses at the gene ends were 3 bases for V and 6 bases for J; bases not matched to a gene: 6. Germline V gene sequence: CDR1 SQVTM, CDR2 ANQGSEA. The CDR3 consists of 13 residues. The CDR3 DNA follows: TGCAGCGTTGATGGAACAGGGGGGGCTGAAGCTTTCTTT. Residues: CSVDGTGGAEAFF.

This clone was counted a few times. The chain carries TRBV19 and TRBJ1-3; tentatively, D is TRBD1 (5 bases). This CDR3 region has 19 residues. Per germline, CDR1 LNHDA and CDR2 SQIVND (reference sequence). The V end was cut by 8 bases, the J end by 0 bases, with 26 bases between. CDR3 DNA: TGTGCCAGTCTAAGTAGGGGCGGCAGCACCTCACTCTCTGGAAACACCATATATTTT. Translated, it gives CASLSRGGSTSLSGNTIYF. Full variable domain (rest looked up from reference TRBV19 and TRBJ1-3): DGGITQSPKYLFRKEGQNVTLSCEQNLNHDAMYWYRQDPGQGLRLIYYSQIVNDFQKGDIAEGYSVSREKKESFPLTVTSAQKNPTAFYLCASLSRGGSTSLSGNTIYFGEGSWLTVV.

The rearrangement joins TRBV7-3 to TRBJ2-2, with D hard to call. CDR1 and CDR2 (germline): SGHTA, FQGTGA. CDR3 length equals 13 residues. V was trimmed by 8 bases and J by 5 bases, leaving 12 bases between them. The CDR3 spells CASASSRTGELFF. The CDR3 region has the DNA TGTGCCAGCGCCTCCTCACGGACCGGGGAGCTGTTTTTT.

As for this clone: Other DNA sequences in the same sample also yield this CDR3. The V and J genes are TRBV5-1 and TRBJ2-5; the D gene is possibly TRBD2 (5 bases). V gave up 2 bases and J gave up 4 bases, with 9 bases separating them. CDR3 length: 13 amino acids. The V gene's germline CDR1 is SGHRS and CDR2 YFSETQ. This CDR3 is CASSFSGGETQYF. As DNA, the CDR3 is TGCGCCAGCAGCTTCTCAGGAGGAGAGACCCAGTACTTC.

This clone showed up many times. The rearrangement links TRBV30 to TRBJ2-7; 12 nucleotides match TRBD2. The germline gives CDR1 GTSNPN, CDR2 SVGIG (reference sequence). V shed 2 bases, J shed 2 bases, and the junction held 7 bases outside the gene matches. This CDR3 contains 16 residues. The CDR3 sequence: CAWSYPGTSGPYEQYF. The CDR3 nucleotides are TGTGCCTGGAGTTATCCCGGGACTAGCGGGCCCTACGAGCAGTACTTC.

CDR3 region: CASSAGLDTDTQYF. CDR3 DNA sequence: TGCGCCAGCAGCGCAGGGCTGGACACAGATACGCAGTATTTT. The chain has TRBV5-1 and TRBJ2-3, with D perhaps TRBD1 (5 bases). V gave up 4 bases and J gave up 2 bases, with 11 bases separating them. This CDR3 contains 14 residues. Germline V gene data show CDR1 as SGHRS and CDR2 as YFSETQ.

A word on this clone: The same CDR3 can be traced to other DNA sequences in this sample. The chain combines TRBV28 with TRBJ2-5; tentative D call: TRBD1 (5 bases). Trimming took off 3 bases at V and 4 bases at J, with 9 bases between the two ends. Looked up from germline, CDR1 is MDHEN and CDR2 is SYDVKM. The CDR3 contains 13 residues. CDR3: CASSFDRGETQYF. In nucleotides, the CDR3 is TGTGCCAGCAGTTTCGATAGGGGAGAGACCCAGTACTTC.

This clone was seen more than once but under ten times. The chain couples TRBV30 to TRBJ1-1; D uncertain. The germline gives CDR1 GTSNPN, CDR2 SVGIG (reference sequence). V lost 3 bases and J lost 8, with 13 bases in between. The CDR3 spans 12 residues. CDR3 region: CAWRYGGGEAFF. The DNA of the CDR3 is TGTGCCTGGAGATATGGCGGCGGCGAAGCTTTCTTT.

The chain couples TRBV5-1 to TRBJ2-3, with D maybe TRBD2 (5 bases). Trimming left V 0 bases short and J 0 bases short, with 11 bases between. The CDR3 sequence is 16 residues long. CDR1 SGHRS and CDR2 YFSETQ come from the germline V gene. The CDR3 reads CASSLGFGESTDTQYF. The CDR3, as DNA: TGCGCCAGCAGCTTGGGCTTCGGGGAGAGCACAGATACGCAGTATTTT.

The gene calls are TRBV19 and TRBJ2-2, with unresolved D. Germline CDR1 reads LNHDA; CDR2 reads SQIVND (reference sequence). The CDR3 consists of 15 residues. The V gene lost 6 bases and the J gene lost 0 bases, with 11 bases spanning the gap. CDR3 DNA: TGTGCCAGTAGAAGTGGTACGGCGAACACCGGGGAGCTGTTTTTT. Translated: CASRSGTANTGELFF.

The rearrangement joins TRBV28 to TRBJ1-6; TRBD1 is a possible D gene (5 bases). Germline CDR1 reads MDHEN; CDR2 reads SYDVKM. Trimming stripped 8 bases from V and 4 bases from J, with 12 bases between. The CDR3 is 14 amino acids. The DNA for the CDR3 is TGTGCCAGCGAAACTCAGGGATATAATTCACCCCTCCACTTT. Encoded protein: CASETQGYNSPLHF. Supplemented by reference TRBV28 and TRBJ1-6, the full variable domain reads DVKVTQSSRYLVKRTGEKVFLECVQDMDHENMFWYRQDPGLGLRLIYFSYDVKMKEKGDIPEGYSVSREKKERFSLILESASTNQTSMYLCASETQGYNSPLHFGNGTRLTVT.

The V and J genes are TRBV27 and TRBJ2-1, with a weak D call TRBD2 (6 bases). This CDR3 has 11 amino acids. CDR1 and CDR2 (germline): MNHEY, SMNVEV (reference sequence). Trimming shortened V by 4 bases and J by 15 bases, and 13 bases separated the two germline ends. CDR3: CASSYSGGRFF. In nucleotides, the CDR3 is TGTGCCAGCAGTTACAGCGGAGGGAGGTTCTTC.

CDR3 sequence: CAITDVGEEAFF. In DNA form, the CDR3 reads TGTGCCATCACCGATGTAGGGGAAGAAGCTTTCTTT. The chain employs TRBV10-3 and TRBJ1-1; possible D gene TRBD1, 5 bases. The CDR3 covers 12 residues. Trimming shortened V by 7 bases and J by 8 bases, and 14 bases separated the two germline ends. The V gene's germline CDR1 is ENHRY and CDR2 SYGVKD.